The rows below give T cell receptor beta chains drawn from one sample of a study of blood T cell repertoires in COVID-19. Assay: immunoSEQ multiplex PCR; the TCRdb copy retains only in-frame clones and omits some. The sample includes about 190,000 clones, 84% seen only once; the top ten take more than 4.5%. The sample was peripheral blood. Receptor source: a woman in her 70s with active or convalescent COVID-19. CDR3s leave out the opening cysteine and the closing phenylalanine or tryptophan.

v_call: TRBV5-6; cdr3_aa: ASSRTGSDTEAF
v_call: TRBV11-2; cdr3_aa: ASSFLIRGLSEQF
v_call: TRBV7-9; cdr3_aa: ASSVRPGLEAYNEQF
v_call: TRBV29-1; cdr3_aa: SVPRLGGYT
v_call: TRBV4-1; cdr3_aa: ASSQVLVVEPQH
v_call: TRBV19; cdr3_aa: ASSFRDIDQPQH
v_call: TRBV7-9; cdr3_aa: ASSLYAGSSTDTQY
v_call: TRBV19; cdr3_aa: ASTSTDTQY
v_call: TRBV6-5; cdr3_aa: ASSYSYRSNYGYT
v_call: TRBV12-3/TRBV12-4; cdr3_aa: ASSRQGIGGYT
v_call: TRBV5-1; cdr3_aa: ASSLLTGQGMNTEAF
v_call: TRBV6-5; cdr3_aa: ASRAGTPNEKLF
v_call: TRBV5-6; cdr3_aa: ASSLGASGRGYNEQF
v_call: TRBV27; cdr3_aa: ASRPLSTTAEQY
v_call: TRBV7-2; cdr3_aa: ASSPARGLGSGYTDTQY
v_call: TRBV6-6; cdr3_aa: ASTQGQAGRETQY
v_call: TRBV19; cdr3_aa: ASSIGATPEHEQY
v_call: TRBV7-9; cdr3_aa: ARCELAGGHLTDTQY
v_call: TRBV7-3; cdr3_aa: ASSPNGQGQETQY
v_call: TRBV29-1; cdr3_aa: SVVRGSSYEQY
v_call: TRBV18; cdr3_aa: ASSEGGDTQY
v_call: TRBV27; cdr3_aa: ASSLRGGTQETQY
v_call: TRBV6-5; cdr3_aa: ASSTGAANYGYT
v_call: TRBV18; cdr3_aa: ASSLSTNTEAF
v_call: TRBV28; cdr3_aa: ASSLGAGGEAF
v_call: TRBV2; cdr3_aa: ANSEGRGLNQPQH
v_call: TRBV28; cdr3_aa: ASAGEQGISGNTIY
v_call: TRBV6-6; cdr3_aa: ASSRPGQLSNYGYT
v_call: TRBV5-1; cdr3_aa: ASSFGGPDRNEQF
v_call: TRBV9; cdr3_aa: ASSVGTRGDVLT
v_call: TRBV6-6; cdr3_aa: ASSPDPAGNEKLF
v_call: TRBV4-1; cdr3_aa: ASSPTRAGSSGNTIY
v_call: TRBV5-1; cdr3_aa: ASSLGRDLYSGNTIY
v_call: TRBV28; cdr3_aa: ASLTPSGANQPQH
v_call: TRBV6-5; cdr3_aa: ASSRSQGAEQY
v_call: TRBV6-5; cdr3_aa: ASSDDRAGYT
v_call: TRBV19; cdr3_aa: ASSIRTGVVAF
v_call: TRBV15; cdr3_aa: ATSRDLGGRAQETQY
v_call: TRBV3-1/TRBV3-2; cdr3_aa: ASSQDPPKEVVNYGYT
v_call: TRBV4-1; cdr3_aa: ASLGAKNIQY
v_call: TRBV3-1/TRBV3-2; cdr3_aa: ASSQASLAGETQY
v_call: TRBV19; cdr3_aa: ASSRSQGSYTEAF
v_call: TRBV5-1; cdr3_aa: ASSRTGGGDEQF